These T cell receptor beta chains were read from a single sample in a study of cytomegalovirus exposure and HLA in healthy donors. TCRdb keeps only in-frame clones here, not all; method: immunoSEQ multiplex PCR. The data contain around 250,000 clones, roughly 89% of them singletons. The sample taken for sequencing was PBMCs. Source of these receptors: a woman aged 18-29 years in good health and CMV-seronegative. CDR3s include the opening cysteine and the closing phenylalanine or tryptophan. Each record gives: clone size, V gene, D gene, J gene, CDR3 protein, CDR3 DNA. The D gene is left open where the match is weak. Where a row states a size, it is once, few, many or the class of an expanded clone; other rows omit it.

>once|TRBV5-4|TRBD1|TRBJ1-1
CASSRDREGNTEAFF
TGTGCCAGCAGCCGGGACAGGGAAGGGAACACTGAAGCTTTCTTT
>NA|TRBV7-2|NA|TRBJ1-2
CASSHDGLYGYTF
TGTGCCAGCAGCCACGACGGACTCTATGGCTACACCTTC
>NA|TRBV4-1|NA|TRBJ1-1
CASSQFLTQDTEAFF
TGCGCCAGCAGCCAATTCCTCACGCAGGACACTGAAGCTTTCTTT
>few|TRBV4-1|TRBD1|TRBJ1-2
CASSQVEGTANYGYTF
TGCGCCAGCAGCCAAGTGGAAGGGACAGCTAACTATGGCTACACCTTC
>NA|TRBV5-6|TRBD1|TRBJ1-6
CASNLFPGQGDSPLHF
TGTGCCAGCAACTTATTCCCGGGACAGGGAGATTCACCCCTCCACTTT
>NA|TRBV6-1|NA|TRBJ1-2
CASSVYKYYGYTF
TGTGCCAGCAGTGTATACAAGTACTATGGCTACACCTTC
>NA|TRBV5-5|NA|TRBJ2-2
CASSYGQTGLNTGELFF
TGTGCCAGCAGCTACGGGCAGACAGGTTTGAACACCGGGGAGCTGTTTTTT
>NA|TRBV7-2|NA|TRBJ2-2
CASSLRGGELFF
TGTGCCAGCAGCCTACGGGGCGGGGAGCTGTTTTTT
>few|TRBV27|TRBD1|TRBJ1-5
CASSLGTGNQPQHF
TGTGCCAGCAGTTTAGGGACAGGGAATCAGCCCCAGCATTTT
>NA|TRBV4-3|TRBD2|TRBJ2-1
CASSQLTSRLGNEQFF
TGCGCCAGCAGCCAGTTGACTAGCAGGTTGGGCAATGAGCAGTTCTTC
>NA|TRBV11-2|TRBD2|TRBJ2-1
CASSLRTSGVDNEQFF
TGTGCCAGCAGCTTAAGGACTAGCGGGGTAGACAATGAGCAGTTCTTC
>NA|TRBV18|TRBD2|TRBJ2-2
CASSLTSGGITGELFF
TGTGCCAGCTCCCTCACTAGCGGGGGTATCACCGGGGAGCTGTTTTTT
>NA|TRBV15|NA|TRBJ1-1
CATSRGWGGHTEAFF
TGTGCCACCAGCAGGGGGTGGGGGGGCCACACTGAAGCTTTCTTT
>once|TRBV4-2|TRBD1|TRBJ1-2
CASSQDLTGGQNYGYTF
TGTGCCAGCAGCCAAGATCTTACAGGGGGCCAAAACTATGGCTACACCTTC
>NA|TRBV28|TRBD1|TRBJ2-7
CASSLLGTGGEQYF
TGTGCCAGCAGTTTATTGGGGACAGGGGGCGAGCAGTACTTC
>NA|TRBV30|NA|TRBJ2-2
CAWSKEGGELFF
TGTGCCTGGAGTAAGGAGGGCGGGGAGCTGTTTTTT
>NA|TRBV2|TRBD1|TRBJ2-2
CASSPEAGTGGSTGELFF
TGTGCCAGCAGCCCCGAAGCCGGGACAGGGGGTAGCACCGGGGAGCTGTTTTTT
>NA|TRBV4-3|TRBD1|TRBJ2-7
CASSQGDRGPYEQYF
TGCGCCAGCAGCCAAGGCGACAGGGGACCCTACGAGCAGTACTTC
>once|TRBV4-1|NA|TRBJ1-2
CASSPRGHQANYGYTF
TGCGCCAGCAGCCCTAGGGGACACCAAGCTAACTATGGCTACACCTTC
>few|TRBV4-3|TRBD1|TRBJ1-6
CASSYIQGDNSPLHF
TGCGCCAGCAGCTATATACAGGGGGATAATTCACCCCTCCACTTT
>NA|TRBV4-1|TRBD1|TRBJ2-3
CASSQSRDRYDTDTQYF
TGCGCCAGCAGCCAATCCCGGGACAGGTACGATACAGATACGCAGTATTTT
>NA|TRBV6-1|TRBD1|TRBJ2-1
CASSDLGQGNNEQFF
TGTGCCAGCAGTGATCTGGGACAGGGAAACAATGAGCAGTTCTTC
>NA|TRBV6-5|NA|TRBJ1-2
CASSYTENYGYTF
TGTGCCAGCAGTTATACAGAGAACTATGGCTACACCTTC
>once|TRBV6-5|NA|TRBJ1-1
CASSYNSNTEAFF
TGTGCCAGCAGTTACAACTCTAACACTGAAGCTTTCTTT
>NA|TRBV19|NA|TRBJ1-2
CASSIDYRAIGYTF
TGTGCCAGTAGTATTGACTACCGAGCCATTGGCTACACCTTC
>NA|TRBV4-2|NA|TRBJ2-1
CASSQVVAPSYNEQFF
TGTGCCAGCAGCCAAGTAGTAGCTCCTTCCTACAATGAGCAGTTCTTC
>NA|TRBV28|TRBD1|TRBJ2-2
CASSLDRGNTGELFF
TGTGCCAGCAGTTTGGACAGGGGGAACACCGGGGAGCTGTTTTTT
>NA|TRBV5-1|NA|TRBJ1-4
CASSLDLTNEKLFF
TGCGCCAGCAGCCTAGATTTAACTAATGAAAAACTGTTTTTT
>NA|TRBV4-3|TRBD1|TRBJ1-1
CASSQGDRVGTEAFF
TGCGCCAGCAGCCAAGGGGACAGGGTTGGAACTGAAGCTTTCTTT
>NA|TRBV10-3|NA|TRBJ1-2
CAISQGLNYGYTF
TGTGCCATCAGCCAGGGTCTTAACTATGGCTACACCTTC
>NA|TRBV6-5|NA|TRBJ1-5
CASSTGYQPQHF
TGTGCCAGCAGTACAGGGTATCAGCCCCAGCATTTT
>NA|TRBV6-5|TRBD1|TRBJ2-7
CASSYSGQGAYEQYF
TGTGCCAGCAGTTACTCAGGACAGGGGGCTTACGAGCAGTACTTC
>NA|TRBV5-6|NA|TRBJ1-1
CASSSRREPGWNTEAFF
TGTGCCAGCAGCTCAAGGAGGGAACCAGGTTGGAACACTGAAGCTTTCTTT
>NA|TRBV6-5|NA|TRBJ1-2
CASSYSGTKYGYTF
TGTGCCAGCAGTTATTCCGGGACAAAGTATGGCTACACCTTC
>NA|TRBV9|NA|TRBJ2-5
CASSVLTSGETQYF
TGTGCCAGCAGCGTTTTGACTAGTGGGGAGACCCAGTACTTC
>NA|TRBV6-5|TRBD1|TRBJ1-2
CASSPTGWAYGYTF
TGTGCCAGCAGCCCGACAGGGTGGGCCTATGGCTACACCTTC
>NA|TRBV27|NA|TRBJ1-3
CASRPQGSGNTIYF
TGTGCCAGCAGGCCACAGGGCTCTGGAAACACCATATATTTT
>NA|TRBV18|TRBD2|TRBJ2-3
CASSPSGFTDTQYF
TGTGCCAGCTCCCCTAGCGGGTTCACAGATACGCAGTATTTT
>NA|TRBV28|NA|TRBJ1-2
CASSPIRRTDYGYTF
TGTGCCAGCAGTCCAATTCGCCGGACAGACTATGGCTACACCTTC
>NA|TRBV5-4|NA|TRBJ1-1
CASGQITDTEAFF
TGTGCCAGCGGCCAGATAACCGACACTGAAGCTTTCTTT
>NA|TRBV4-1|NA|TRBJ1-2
CASSQDFQGMRGYTF
TGCGCCAGCAGCCAAGACTTTCAGGGGATGCGAGGCTACACCTTC
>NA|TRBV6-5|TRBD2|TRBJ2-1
CASSPTSGGATEQFF
TGTGCCAGCAGCCCCACTAGCGGGGGGGCTACTGAGCAGTTCTTC
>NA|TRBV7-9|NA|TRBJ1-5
CASSSREQPQHF
TGTGCCAGCAGTTCGAGGGAACAGCCCCAGCATTTT
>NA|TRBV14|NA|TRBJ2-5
CASSQFRGQETQYF
TGTGCCAGCAGCCAATTCCGGGGACAAGAGACCCAGTACTTC
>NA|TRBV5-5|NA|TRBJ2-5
CASSLNLASETQYF
TGTGCCAGCAGCTTAAACCTAGCGTCAGAGACCCAGTACTTC
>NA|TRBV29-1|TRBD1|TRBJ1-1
CSGADRGLTEAFF
TGCAGCGGAGCCGACAGGGGGCTCACTGAAGCTTTCTTT
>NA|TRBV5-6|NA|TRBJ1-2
CASSAGEPYYGYTF
TGTGCCAGCAGCGCAGGGGAGCCATACTATGGCTACACCTTC
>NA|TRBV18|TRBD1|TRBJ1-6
CASSPGTGANNSPLHF
TGTGCCAGCTCACCGGGGACAGGGGCAAATAATTCACCCCTCCACTTT
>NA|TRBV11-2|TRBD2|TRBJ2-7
CASSLELAGHYEQYF
TGTGCCAGCAGCTTAGAACTAGCGGGTCACTACGAGCAGTACTTC
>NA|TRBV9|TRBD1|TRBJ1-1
CASSVGQQGARATTEAFF
TGTGCCAGCAGCGTAGGCCAACAGGGGGCGCGGGCTACTACCGAAGCTTTCTTT
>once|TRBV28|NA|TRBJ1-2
CASSLYYGSTF
TGTGCCAGCAGTTTATATTATGGCTCCACCTTC
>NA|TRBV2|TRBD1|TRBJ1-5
CASSVMGTGVQPQHF
TGTGCCAGCAGTGTGATGGGGACAGGGGTTCAGCCCCAGCATTTT
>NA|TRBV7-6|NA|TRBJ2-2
CASSQEDSANTGELFF
TGTGCCAGCAGCCAAGAGGACAGCGCGAACACCGGGGAGCTGTTTTTT
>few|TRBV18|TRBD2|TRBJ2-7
CASSPPGRAHEQYF
TGTGCCAGCTCACCACCGGGGAGGGCCCACGAGCAGTACTTC
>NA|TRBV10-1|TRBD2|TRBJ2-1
CASSTSGGYNEQFF
TGCGCCAGCAGTACTAGCGGGGGCTACAATGAGCAGTTCTTC